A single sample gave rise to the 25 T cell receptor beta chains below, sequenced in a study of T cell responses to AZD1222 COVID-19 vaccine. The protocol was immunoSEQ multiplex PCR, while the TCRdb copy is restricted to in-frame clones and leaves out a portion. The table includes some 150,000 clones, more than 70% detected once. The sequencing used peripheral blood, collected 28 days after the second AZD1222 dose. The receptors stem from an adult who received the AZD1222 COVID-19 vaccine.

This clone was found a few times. Written as DNA, the CDR3 is TGTGCCAGCACAGGACAGCATAATTCACCCCTCCACTTT. Its protein product is CASTGQHNSPLHF. V gene TRBV25-1 combines with J gene TRBJ1-6; perhaps TRBD1 as D (6 bases). V shed 7 bases and J shed 5 bases, with 9 bases lying between them. CDR3 length: 13 residues. The germline CDR1 and CDR2 sequences are MGHDK and SYGVNS.

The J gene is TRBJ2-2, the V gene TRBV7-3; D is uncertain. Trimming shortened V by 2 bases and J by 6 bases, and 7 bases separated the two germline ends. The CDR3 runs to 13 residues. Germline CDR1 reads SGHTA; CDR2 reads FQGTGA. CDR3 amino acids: CASSLGMAGELFF. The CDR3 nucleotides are TGTGCCAGCAGCTTAGGGATGGCCGGGGAGCTGTTTTTT.

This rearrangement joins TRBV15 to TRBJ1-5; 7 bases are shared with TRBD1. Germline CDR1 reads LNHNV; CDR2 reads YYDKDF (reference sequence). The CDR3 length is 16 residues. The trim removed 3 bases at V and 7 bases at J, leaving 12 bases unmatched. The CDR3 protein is CATSRHGRGLTQPQHF. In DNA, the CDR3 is TGTGCCACCAGCAGGCATGGAAGGGGGCTTACGCAGCCCCAGCATTTT.

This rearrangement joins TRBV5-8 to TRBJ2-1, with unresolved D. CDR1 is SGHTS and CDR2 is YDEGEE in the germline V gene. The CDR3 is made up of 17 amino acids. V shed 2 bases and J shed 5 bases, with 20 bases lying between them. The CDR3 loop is CASSFSIIVAPNNEQFF. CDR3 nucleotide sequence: TGTGCCAGCAGCTTTAGTATTATAGTAGCTCCTAACAATGAGCAGTTCTTC.

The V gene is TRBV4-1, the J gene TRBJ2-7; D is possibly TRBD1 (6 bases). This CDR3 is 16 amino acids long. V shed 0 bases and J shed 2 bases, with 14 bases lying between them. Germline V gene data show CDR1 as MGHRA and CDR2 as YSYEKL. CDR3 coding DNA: TGCGCCAGCAGCCAAGAAATTCCCGGGACAACCTACGAGCAGTACTTC. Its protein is CASSQEIPGTTYEQYF.

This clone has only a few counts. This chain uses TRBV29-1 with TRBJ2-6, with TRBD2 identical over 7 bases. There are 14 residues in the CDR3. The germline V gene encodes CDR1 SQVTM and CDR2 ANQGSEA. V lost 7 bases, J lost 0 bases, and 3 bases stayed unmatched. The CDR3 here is CSAAGDSGANVLTF. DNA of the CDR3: TGCAGCGCCGCGGGGGACTCTGGGGCCAACGTCCTGACTTTC.

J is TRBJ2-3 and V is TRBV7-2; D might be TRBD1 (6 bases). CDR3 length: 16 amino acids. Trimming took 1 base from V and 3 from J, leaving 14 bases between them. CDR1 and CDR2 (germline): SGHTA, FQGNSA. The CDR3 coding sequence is TGTGCCAGCAGCTTAGGGTGGGGTCAGGGGACAGATACGCAGTATTTT. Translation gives CASSLGWGQGTDTQYF. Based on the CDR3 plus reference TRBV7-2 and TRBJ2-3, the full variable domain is GAGVSQSPSNKVTEKGKDVELRCDPISGHTALYWYRQSLGQGLEFLIYFQGNSAPDKSGLPSDRFSAERTGGSVSTLTIQRTQQEDSAVYLCASSLGWGQGTDTQYFGPGTRLTVL.

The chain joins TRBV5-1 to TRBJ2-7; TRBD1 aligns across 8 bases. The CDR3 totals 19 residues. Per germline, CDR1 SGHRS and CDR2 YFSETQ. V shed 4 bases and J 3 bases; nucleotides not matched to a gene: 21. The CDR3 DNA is TGCGCCAGCAGCCGCGATGCCATGAACCGGGACAGGCTGATCTACGAGCAGTACTTC. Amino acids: CASSRDAMNRDRLIYEQYF.

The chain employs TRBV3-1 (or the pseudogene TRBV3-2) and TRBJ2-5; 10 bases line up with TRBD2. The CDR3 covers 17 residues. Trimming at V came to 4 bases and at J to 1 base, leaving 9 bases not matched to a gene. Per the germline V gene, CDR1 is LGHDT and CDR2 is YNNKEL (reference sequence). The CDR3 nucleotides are TGTGCCAGCAGCCCCAGAGGAAGCGGGAGGGCCCAAGAGACCCAGTACTTC. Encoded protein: CASSPRGSGRAQETQYF.

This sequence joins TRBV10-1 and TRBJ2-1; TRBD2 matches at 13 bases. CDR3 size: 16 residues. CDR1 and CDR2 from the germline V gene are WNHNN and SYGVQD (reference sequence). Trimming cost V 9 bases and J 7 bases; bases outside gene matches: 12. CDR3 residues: CARLWTSGSLWNEQFF. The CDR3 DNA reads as TGCGCCAGACTCTGGACTAGCGGGAGTTTGTGGAATGAGCAGTTCTTC.

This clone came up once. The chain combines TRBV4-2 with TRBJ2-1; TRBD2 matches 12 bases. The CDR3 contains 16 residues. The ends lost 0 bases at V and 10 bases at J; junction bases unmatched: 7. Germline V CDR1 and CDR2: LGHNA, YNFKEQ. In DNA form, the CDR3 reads TGTGCCAGCAGCCAAGATTTTCTAGCGGGAGGGGGGGAGCAGTTCTTC. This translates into CASSQDFLAGGGEQFF.

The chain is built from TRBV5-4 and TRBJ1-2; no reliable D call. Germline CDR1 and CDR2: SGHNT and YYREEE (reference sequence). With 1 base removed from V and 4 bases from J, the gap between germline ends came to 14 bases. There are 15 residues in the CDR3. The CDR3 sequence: CASSLQDTPSYGYTF. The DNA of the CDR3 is TGTGCCAGCAGCTTGCAAGATACCCCGAGCTATGGCTACACCTTC. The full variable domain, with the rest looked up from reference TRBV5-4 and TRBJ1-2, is ETGVTQSPTHLIKTRGQQVTLRCSSQSGHNTVSWYQQALGQGPQFIFQYYREEENGRGNFPPRFSGLQFPNYSSELNVNALELDDSALYLCASSLQDTPSYGYTFGSGTRLTVV.

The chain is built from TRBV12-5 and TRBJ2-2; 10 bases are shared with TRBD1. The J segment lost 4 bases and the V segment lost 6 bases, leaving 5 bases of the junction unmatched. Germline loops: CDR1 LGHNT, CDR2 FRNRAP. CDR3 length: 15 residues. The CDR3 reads CASGGGQGVTGELFF. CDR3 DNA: TGTGCTAGTGGAGGCGGACAGGGGGTCACCGGGGAGCTGTTTTTT.

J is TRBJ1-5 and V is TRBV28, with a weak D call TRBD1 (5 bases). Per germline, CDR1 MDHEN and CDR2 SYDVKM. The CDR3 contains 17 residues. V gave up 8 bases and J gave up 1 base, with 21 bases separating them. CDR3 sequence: CASPPGGDPGSNQPQHF. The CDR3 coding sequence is TGTGCCAGCCCTCCTGGGGGGGACCCCGGGAGCAATCAGCCCCAGCATTTT.

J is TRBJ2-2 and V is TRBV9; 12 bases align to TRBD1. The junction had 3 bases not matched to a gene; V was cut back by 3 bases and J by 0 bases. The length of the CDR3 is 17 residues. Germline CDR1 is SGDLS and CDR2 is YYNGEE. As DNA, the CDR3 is TGTGCCAGCAGCGCCGGGACAGGGGGCGCGAACACCGGGGAGCTGTTTTTT. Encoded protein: CASSAGTGGANTGELFF.

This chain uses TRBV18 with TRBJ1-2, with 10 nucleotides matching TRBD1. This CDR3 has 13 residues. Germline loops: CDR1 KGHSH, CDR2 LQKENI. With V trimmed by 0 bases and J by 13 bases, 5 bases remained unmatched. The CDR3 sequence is CASSPPTGGRLTF. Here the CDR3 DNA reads TGTGCCAGCTCACCACCGACAGGGGGCCGACTCACCTTC.

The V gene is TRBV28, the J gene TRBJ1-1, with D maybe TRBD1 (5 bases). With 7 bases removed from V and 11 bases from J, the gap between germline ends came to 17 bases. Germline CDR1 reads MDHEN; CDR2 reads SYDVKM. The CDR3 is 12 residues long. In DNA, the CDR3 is TGTGCCAGCATTGTTGGGGGAGGGAGGGCTTTCTTT. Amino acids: CASIVGGGRAFF.

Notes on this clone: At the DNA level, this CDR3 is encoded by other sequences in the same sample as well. CDR3 in DNA: TGTGCCAGCAGCTTATCGAACACCGGGGAGCTGTTTTTT. Protein: CASSLSNTGELFF. The chain joins TRBV7-3 to TRBJ2-2; no clear D gene. This CDR3 has 13 amino acids. V lost 2 bases to trimming and J lost 0 bases, with 1 base between them. Germline V CDR1 and CDR2: SGHTA, FQGTGA.

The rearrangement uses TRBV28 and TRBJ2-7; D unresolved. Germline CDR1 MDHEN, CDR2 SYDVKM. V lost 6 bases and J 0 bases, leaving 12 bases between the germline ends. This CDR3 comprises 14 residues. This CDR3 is CASSTRVNSYEQYF. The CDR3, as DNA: TGTGCCAGCAGCACAAGGGTAAACTCCTACGAGCAGTACTTC.

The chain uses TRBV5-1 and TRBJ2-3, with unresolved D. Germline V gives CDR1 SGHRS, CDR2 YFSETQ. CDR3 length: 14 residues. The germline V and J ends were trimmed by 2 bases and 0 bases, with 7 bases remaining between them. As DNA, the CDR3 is TGCGCCAGCAGCTTCAAAGCGAGCACAGATACGCAGTATTTT. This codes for CASSFKASTDTQYF.

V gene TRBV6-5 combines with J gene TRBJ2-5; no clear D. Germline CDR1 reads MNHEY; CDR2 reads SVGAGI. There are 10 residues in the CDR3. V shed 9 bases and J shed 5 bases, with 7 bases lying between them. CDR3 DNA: TGTGCCAGTGTATGGGAGACCCAGTACTTC. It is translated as CASVWETQYF.

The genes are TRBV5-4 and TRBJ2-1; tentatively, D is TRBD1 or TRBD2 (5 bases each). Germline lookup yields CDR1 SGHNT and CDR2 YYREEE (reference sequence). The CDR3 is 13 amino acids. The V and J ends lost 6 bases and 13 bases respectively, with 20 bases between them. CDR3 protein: CASTLAGSMQQFF. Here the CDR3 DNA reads TGTGCCAGCACTCTCGCAGGGAGTATGCAACAGTTCTTC.

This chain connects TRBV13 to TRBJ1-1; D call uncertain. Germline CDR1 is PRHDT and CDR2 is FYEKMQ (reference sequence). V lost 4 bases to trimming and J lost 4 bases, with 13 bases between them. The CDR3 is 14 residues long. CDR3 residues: CASSSPTLGTEAFF. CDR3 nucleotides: TGTGCCAGCAGCTCCCCGACCCTGGGCACTGAAGCTTTCTTT.

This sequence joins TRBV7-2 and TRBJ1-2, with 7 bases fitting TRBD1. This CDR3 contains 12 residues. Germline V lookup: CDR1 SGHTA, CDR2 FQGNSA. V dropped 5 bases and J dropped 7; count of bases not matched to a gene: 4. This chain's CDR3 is CASSKPGGGYTF. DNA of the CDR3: TGTGCCAGCAGCAAACCAGGGGGTGGCTACACCTTC.

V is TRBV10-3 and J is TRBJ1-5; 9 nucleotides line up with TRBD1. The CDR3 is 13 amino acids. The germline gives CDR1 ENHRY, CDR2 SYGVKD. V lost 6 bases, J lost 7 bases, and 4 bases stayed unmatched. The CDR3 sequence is CAIRGTGQQPQHF. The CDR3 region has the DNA TGTGCCATCAGGGGGACAGGGCAACAGCCCCAGCATTTT.